This TCR beta chain was observed in a study of shared clonotypes between healthy human individuals. Background on the study: Every donor yielded three CD4 naive, three CD4 memory, two CD8 naive and one CD8 memory plate. Study-wide findings and caveats: Clonotypes which were not shared had lower generation probabilities than clonotypes that all four donors shared. Even with large depth, rarefaction showed that sorted-subset sequencing was incomplete.

Splitting of each subset's genomic DNA was done evenly across several immunoSEQ plates. Only in-frame clones appear in the TCRdb table, and some are missing; sequencing was by immunoSEQ multiplex PCR. The sample holds over a million clones, roughly 95% seen once. The ends lost 1 base at V and 6 bases at J; junction bases unmatched: 3. Germline V gene data show CDR1 as GTSNPN and CDR2 as SVGIG (reference sequence). The CDR3 consists of 13 residues. As concerns this clone: What it binds is not known. Other DNA sequences within the sample encode an identical CDR3.

This TCR derives from a young man in good health. The sequencing sample was made of naive CD4+ T cells sorted from blood. Subset of the sample: CD45RA+ positively selected. This chain joins TRBV30 and TRBJ1-5, with 7 nucleotides matching TRBD1. The CDR3 sequence is CAWSGQGGQPQHF. The CDR3 DNA sequence: TGTGCCTGGAGTGGACAGGGAGGTCAGCCCCAGCATTTT.